These 20 T cell receptor beta chains came from one sample sequenced in a study of blood T cell repertoires in COVID-19. Produced via immunoSEQ multiplex PCR; TCRdb's table is partial and in-frame only. Of roughly 30,000 clones in the sample, around 92% are singletons; the top ten hold approximately 2.6%. Sequenced: peripheral blood. These receptors were obtained from a human donor in a cohort sampled during active COVID-19.

This rearrangement joins TRBV19 to TRBJ2-3, with TRBD1 identical over 7 bases. The trim removed 10 bases at V and 2 bases at J, leaving 6 bases unmatched. Per germline, CDR1 LNHDA and CDR2 SQIVND (reference sequence). This CDR3 comprises 13 residues. CDR3 protein: CATRDSPTDTQYF. The CDR3, as DNA: TGTGCCACTCGGGACAGTCCCACAGATACGCAGTATTTT.

The chain links TRBV2 to TRBJ2-3, with 10 bases matching TRBD1. Trimming at V came to 5 bases and at J to 5 bases, leaving 4 bases not matched to a gene. CDR3 length: 14 amino acids. Germline CDR1 and CDR2: SNHLY and FYNNEI. The CDR3 DNA is TGTGCCAGCAGTATCCGGACAGGGGGAGATACGCAGTATTTT. Encoded protein: CASSIRTGGDTQYF.

V gene TRBV18 combines with J gene TRBJ2-7; 7 bases map to TRBD1. This CDR3 region has 15 residues. Trimming removed 3 bases from V and 0 bases from J; junction bases left unmatched: 5. CDR1 and CDR2 (germline): KGHSH, LQKENI. CDR3 DNA sequence: TGTGCCAGCTCACCTAATCACAGGGGCTCCTACGAGCAGTACTTC. Its protein product is CASSPNHRGSYEQYF.

The DNA for the CDR3 is TGTGCCAGCAGGCCTCACACTAGCGGGGGCACAGATACGCAGTATTTT. Amino acids: CASRPHTSGGTDTQYF. The chain combines TRBV6-2 or TRBV6-3 with TRBJ2-3; TRBD2 aligns across 10 bases. The CDR3 covers 16 residues. V was clipped by 6 bases and J by 1 base; unmatched bases: 7. CDR1 and CDR2 (germline): MNHEY, SVGEGT.

This sequence joins TRBV6-5 and TRBJ2-1; 9 bases agree with TRBD1. CDR1 and CDR2 (germline): MNHEY, SVGAGI. This CDR3 has 14 amino acids. The J segment lost 6 bases and the V segment lost 6 bases, leaving 6 bases of the junction unmatched. The CDR3 reads CASSLDRGGNEQFF. CDR3 nucleotides: TGTGCCAGCAGCCTCGACAGGGGGGGCAATGAGCAGTTCTTC.

This chain joins TRBV5-1 and TRBJ2-3; 7 positions match TRBD2. CDR1 is SGHRS, CDR2 YFSETQ, per germline. V lost 5 bases, J lost 4 bases, and 10 bases stayed unmatched. This CDR3 contains 15 residues. In nucleotides, the CDR3 is TGCGCCAGCAGTCAAGCGGGGATCCATCCAGATACGCAGTATTTT. Protein sequence: CASSQAGIHPDTQYF.

This clone was counted once. The chain links TRBV13 to TRBJ2-2; 13 bases agree with TRBD2. CDR3 size: 17 residues. Trimming cost V 5 bases and J 3 bases; bases outside gene matches: 6. Looked up from germline, CDR1 is PRHDT and CDR2 is FYEKMQ (reference sequence). The CDR3 sequence: CASSQGLAGAYTGELFF. The CDR3 DNA follows: TGTGCCAGCAGCCAAGGACTAGCGGGGGCGTACACCGGGGAGCTGTTTTTT.

The chain has TRBV9 and TRBJ2-1; D possibly corresponds to TRBD2 (6 bases). The CDR3 is 16 residues long. Trimming stripped 3 bases from V and 0 bases from J, with 13 bases between. Looked up from germline, CDR1 is SGDLS and CDR2 is YYNGEE. Written as DNA, the CDR3 is TGTGCCAGCAGCGCCCGCGGGGTTAGCTCCTACAATGAGCAGTTCTTC. Its protein is CASSARGVSSYNEQFF.

The chain is built from TRBV11-2 and TRBJ2-1; D might be TRBD1 (5 bases). The CDR3 runs 13 residues. V was cut by 5 bases and J by 9 bases, with 14 bases left in between. CDR1 and CDR2 (germline): SGHAT, FQNNGV. The CDR3 spells CASSPNQGPEQFF. Here the CDR3 DNA reads TGTGCCAGCAGCCCGAATCAGGGTCCTGAGCAGTTCTTC.

This chain connects TRBV19 to TRBJ2-3; D gene unclear. The CDR3 totals 13 residues. The germline V gene has CDR1 LNHDA and CDR2 SQIVND (reference sequence). The germline V and J ends were trimmed by 7 bases and 2 bases, with 10 bases remaining between them. CDR3 region: CASNGRNTDTQYF. CDR3 in DNA: TGTGCCAGTAATGGCAGGAACACAGATACGCAGTATTTT.

V is TRBV4-1 and J is TRBJ1-2; D is unresolved. Germline V gives CDR1 MGHRA, CDR2 YSYEKL. The CDR3 has 13 residues. Trimming took off 4 bases at V and 6 bases at J, with 12 bases between the two ends. The CDR3 loop reads CASSPEGVNGYTF. The CDR3 DNA reads as TGCGCCAGCAGCCCTGAGGGAGTAAATGGCTACACCTTC.

The V call is TRBV5-1, the J call TRBJ1-1; tentative D call: TRBD1 (6 bases). The V gene lost 4 bases and the J gene lost 3 bases, with 13 bases spanning the gap. The CDR3 loop spans 14 amino acids. The germline gives CDR1 SGHRS, CDR2 YFSETQ. CDR3 bases: TGCGCCAGCAGCACCGTAGGACAGTACACTGAAGCTTTCTTT. Amino acids: CASSTVGQYTEAFF.

This clone was detected only a few times. V is TRBV11-2 and J is TRBJ2-7; 10 bases match TRBD1. CDR1 is SGHAT and CDR2 is FQNNGV in the germline V gene. V shed 2 bases, J shed 5 bases, and the junction held 3 bases outside the gene matches. The CDR3 covers 14 residues. CDR3 region: CASSLWDRGHEQYF. CDR3 sequence (DNA): TGTGCCAGCAGCTTATGGGACAGGGGACACGAGCAGTACTTC.

The table lists this clone with a few counts. This sequence joins TRBV5-1 and TRBJ2-7; the D gene is possibly TRBD1 (5 bases). Germline values: CDR1 SGHRS, CDR2 YFSETQ. Trimming cost V 3 bases and J 2 bases, with 18 bases left between them. The CDR3 covers 16 residues. The CDR3 DNA follows: TGCGCCAGCAGCTCCCAAACAGGCGAGAGCACCTACGAGCAGTACTTC. Amino acid sequence: CASSSQTGESTYEQYF.

The V and J genes are TRBV19 and TRBJ1-6; weak D call: TRBD1 (6 bases). The CDR3 is 14 residues long. Per the germline V gene, CDR1 is LNHDA and CDR2 is SQIVND (reference sequence). V lost 6 bases and J lost 9, with 15 bases in between. The CDR3 DNA reads TGTGCCAGTAGGGTTCCCAGGGGTGCTTCACCCCTCCACTTT. Its translation: CASRVPRGASPLHF.

The chain carries TRBV13 and TRBJ2-4; 7 nucleotides match TRBD1. Germline V lookup: CDR1 PRHDT, CDR2 FYEKMQ (reference sequence). The CDR3 is 17 amino acids. The V segment lost 4 bases and the J segment 0 bases; nucleotides outside the gene matches: 9. The CDR3 region is CASSSGQLRLAKNIQYF. DNA of the CDR3: TGTGCCAGCAGCTCGGGACAGCTTCGACTAGCCAAAAACATTCAGTACTTC. The full variable domain, rest sourced from reference TRBV13 and TRBJ2-4, is AAGVIQSPRHLIKEKRETATLKCYPIPRHDTVYWYQQGPGQDPQFLISFYEKMQSDKGSIPDRFSAQQFSDYHSELNMSSLELGDSALYFCASSSGQLRLAKNIQYFGAGTRLSVL.

V usage is TRBV14 and J usage is TRBJ1-1; no clear D gene. The CDR3 is 15 residues long. The V gene's germline CDR1 is SGHDN and CDR2 FVKESK. Trimming left V 1 base short and J 1 base short, with 10 bases between. The CDR3 region is CASSQVPAGNTEAFF. The CDR3 DNA reads TGTGCCAGCAGCCAAGTCCCGGCAGGGAACACTGAAGCTTTCTTT.

The chain recombines TRBV7-8 with TRBJ2-1; 7 positions match TRBD1. CDR1 is SGHVS, CDR2 FQNEAQ, per germline. With V trimmed by 3 bases and J by 4 bases, 3 bases remained unmatched. CDR3 length: 14 residues. The CDR3 is CASSLETGYNEQFF. The CDR3 region has the DNA TGTGCCAGCAGCTTGGAGACAGGGTACAATGAGCAGTTCTTC.

This clone was seen a few times. This chain connects TRBV10-3 to TRBJ1-5; TRBD1 might be the D (5 bases). Germline V gene data show CDR1 as ENHRY and CDR2 as SYGVKD. The CDR3 loop spans 16 amino acids. Trimming removed 3 bases from V and 5 bases from J, with 17 bases in between. The CDR3 DNA follows: TGTGCCATCAGTGATCTGGCAGGGCGCACCCATCAGCCCCAGCATTTT. Residues: CAISDLAGRTHQPQHF.

This chain connects TRBV6-5 to TRBJ2-5, with 10 bases lining up with TRBD2. Germline CDR1 reads MNHEY; CDR2 reads SVGAGI. The CDR3 has 16 amino acids. Trimming took 4 bases from V and 5 from J; bases not matched to a gene: 10. This CDR3 is CASSSTSSGGRETQYF. In nucleotides, the CDR3 is TGTGCCAGCAGTTCCACTTCTAGCGGGGGCCGGGAGACCCAGTACTTC.